This T cell receptor beta chain stems from a study of molecular identifiers for immune sequencing clone quantification. Across the whole study: In the replicates, RNA derived from around 20,000 or 99,000 naive CD8 cells was divided into five parts, and four were sequenced.

This CDR3 contains 13 residues. V lost 6 bases and J lost 1, with 9 bases in between. The germline gives CDR1 MNHEY, CDR2 SVGAGI. The naive CD8 libraries originated from between roughly 18,000 and 1,000,000 sorted cells and drew on 10%, 30% or 50% RNA. Naive CD8 T cells underwent sorting with the CD8+CD4-CCR7+CD45RA+ definition. TCRdb processed the PCR reads anew with MiXCR; each CDR3 protein has one entry. Seen here are 600,000 to 650,000 distinct CDR3 sequences, approximately 20% observed once, and the top ten hold 0.85%. This clonotype was detected many times. Its antigen is as yet unknown. Notes on the study in general: It was shown that clones above 20 RNA copies held over 97% of effector molecules, but under 1% in naive cells.

The chain employs TRBV6-5 and TRBJ2-5; D is perhaps TRBD2 (6 bases). What was sequenced was naive CD8+ T cells from blood, with Jurkat cell RNA spiked in. Subset defined: FACS-sorted CD8+CD4-CCR7+CD45RA+ naive T cells. This receptor was identified in a human donor in good health. Some libraries in this study had Jurkat cell RNA spiked in. The CDR3 is CASRLAFQETQYF. The CDR3 nucleotides read TGTGCCAGCAGGCTAGCGTTCCAAGAGACCCAGTACTTC.